A selection of T cell receptor beta chains follows, all from one sample in a study of OX40 agonist ivuxolimab in advanced cancers. Profiling relied on immunoSEQ multiplex PCR, and the TCRdb table lists in-frame clones only, not all of them. The table has about 84,000 clones, nearly 90% seen once. Sequencing was performed on CD4+ or CD8+ T cells sorted from blood, taken in a trial of the OX40 agonist ivuxolimab. The receptors originated from an adult with an advanced solid tumor such as melanoma, head and neck, liver or kidney cancer. Both conserved end residues are part of each CDR3. D genes are given only for firm matches. Rows may omit the clone size; those that give it use once, few, many or a size class.

v_gene	abundance	d_gene	j_gene	CDR3nt	CDR3aa
TRBV29-1	NA	NA	TRBJ1-1	TGCAGCGTTGAGACCGGTAGGAACACTGAAGCTTTCTTT	CSVETGRNTEAFF
TRBV5-1	NA	TRBD2	TRBJ2-3	TGCGCCAGCAGCCGGAGCGGGGGTGCTGGGGAGAGCACAGATACGCAGTATTTT	CASSRSGGAGESTDTQYF
TRBV5-6	once	NA	TRBJ1-3	TGTGCCAGCAGCTTGCGGGGGCCTGGAAACACCATATATTTT	CASSLRGPGNTIYF
TRBV5-4	NA	TRBD1	TRBJ1-1	TGTGCCAGCAGGCCCCCGGGACAGGGGCAGGGCACTGAAGCTTTCTTT	CASRPPGQGQGTEAFF
TRBV15	NA	TRBD1	TRBJ2-1	TGTGCCACCAGCAGAGATCAGACAGGGGGCTACAATGAGCAGTTCTTC	CATSRDQTGGYNEQFF
TRBV2	few	NA	TRBJ1-2	TGTGCCAGCAGTGACACGGGGAGAGGCTACACCTTC	CASSDTGRGYTF
TRBV5-8	once	TRBD1	TRBJ2-5	TGTGCCAGCAGCCGCGACAGGGGCGGGGAGACCCAGTACTTC	CASSRDRGGETQYF
TRBV7-9	NA	NA	TRBJ1-1	TGTGCCAGCAGCTTAATCGCGGGAGTCACTGAAGCTTTCTTT	CASSLIAGVTEAFF
TRBV2	NA	NA	TRBJ2-5	TGTGCCAGCTCCAAGGGCCAGATTCAAGAGACCCAGTACTTC	CASSKGQIQETQYF
TRBV20-1	NA	NA	TRBJ1-4	TGCAGTGCTAGAGTCGGCGGAAAACTGTTTTTT	CSARVGGKLFF
TRBV4-1	NA	NA	TRBJ1-5	TGCGCCAGCAGCCGGGCAGGGGAACGAGGTCAGCCCCAGCATTTT	CASSRAGERGQPQHF
TRBV11-3	NA	NA	TRBJ2-3	TGTGCCAGCAGCTCGGACGGAAAGAGCACAGATACGCAGTATTTT	CASSSDGKSTDTQYF
TRBV7-2	NA	TRBD2	TRBJ2-2	TGTGCCAGCAGCTTCTGGAGCGGGGCCGACACCGGGGAGCTGTTTTTT	CASSFWSGADTGELFF
TRBV7-2	NA	TRBD1	TRBJ1-5	TGTGCCAGCAGCCCGAGGACAGGGGGGAGCTATAGCAATCAGCCCCAGCATTTT	CASSPRTGGSYSNQPQHF
TRBV6-1	few	NA	TRBJ1-2	TGTGCCAGCAGCCACAGGGAACGCGGCTATGGCTACACCTTC	CASSHRERGYGYTF
TRBV5-1	NA	TRBD1	TRBJ1-1	TGCGCCAGCAGCCAACAGGGGACTGAAGCTTTCTTT	CASSQQGTEAFF
TRBV7-3	NA	TRBD2	TRBJ2-1	TGTGCCAGCAGCTTAATGGCGGGAGGGACGGATGAGCAGTTCTTC	CASSLMAGGTDEQFF
TRBV5-4	NA	TRBD1	TRBJ1-1	TGTGCCAGCAGCTACGGGACAGGGGGGATGAGTGCTTTCTTT	CASSYGTGGMSAFF
TRBV19	NA	TRBD1	TRBJ2-7	TGTGCCAGTAGTCTCACAGGGGCAGGGGGCCCCACGGGGGCCTACGAGCAGTACTTC	CASSLTGAGGPTGAYEQYF
TRBV28	NA	TRBD1	TRBJ1-1	TGTGCCAGCAGTTGGGAGACAGGGCTTTTGAACACTGAAGCTTTCTTT	CASSWETGLLNTEAFF
TRBV5-1	NA	NA	TRBJ1-3	TGCGCCAGCAGCTTGATGGGTGGAAACACCATATATTTT	CASSLMGGNTIYF
TRBV7-2	NA	NA	TRBJ1-2	TGTGCCAGCAGCTTACCACGACAGGGCTACACCTTC	CASSLPRQGYTF
TRBV6-5	once	TRBD1	TRBJ1-1	TGTGCCAGCAGGAGGGACAGGACGAACACTGAAGCTTTCTTT	CASRRDRTNTEAFF
TRBV4-1	NA	NA	TRBJ2-1	TGCGCCAGCAGCGCCAACCCGGCGGCATCCTACTACAATGAGCAGTTCTTC	CASSANPAASYYNEQFF
TRBV13	NA	NA	TRBJ2-3	TGTGCCAGCAGCTACTCAGGAGATACGCAGTATTTT	CASSYSGDTQYF
TRBV10-3	NA	NA	TRBJ2-1	TGTGCCATCAGGGGTCGGGGGGCGACCTACAATGAGCAGTTCTTC	CAIRGRGATYNEQFF
TRBV6-5	NA	NA	TRBJ2-3	TGTGCCAGCAGTTACTCGGGATACACAGATACGCAGTATTTT	CASSYSGYTDTQYF
TRBV7-9	NA	NA	TRBJ1-2	TGTGCCAGCAGCTTCCTCTCGAGCTGGGGCTACACCTTC	CASSFLSSWGYTF
TRBV28	NA	NA	TRBJ1-5	TGTGCCAGCAGTTTACGGTCTGGGAGTAGCAATCAGCCCCAGCATTTT	CASSLRSGSSNQPQHF
TRBV7-2	NA	NA	TRBJ2-4	TGTGCCAGCACCGATTTGACAGTGCCTAAAAACATTCAGTACTTC	CASTDLTVPKNIQYF
TRBV5-6	NA	NA	TRBJ2-4	TGTGCCAGCAGCTTGGAAATGGGTCGGGACATTCAGTACTTC	CASSLEMGRDIQYF
TRBV28	NA	NA	TRBJ1-2	TGTGCCAGCATCAGGGCAGGGTCGGGAACTTATGGCTACACCTTC	CASIRAGSGTYGYTF
TRBV5-1	NA	NA	TRBJ1-1	TGCGCCAGCAGCTTCGGTCCATCGAACACTGAAGCTTTCTTT	CASSFGPSNTEAFF
TRBV7-3	NA	NA	TRBJ2-1	TGTGCCAGCAGCGACCGGGGCAATGAGCAGTTCTTC	CASSDRGNEQFF
TRBV29-1	NA	TRBD2	TRBJ2-7	TGCAGCGGGGCTAGCGGGAGTTCCGAGCAGTACTTC	CSGASGSSEQYF
TRBV5-1	NA	NA	TRBJ1-1	TGCGCCAGCAGCGCCCAAGGGATACTAAAGGAAGCTTTCTTT	CASSAQGILKEAFF
TRBV11-3	NA	TRBD2	TRBJ2-3	TGTGCCAGCAGCCTCGGACTAGCGGGGCCCGTAGATACGCAGTATTTT	CASSLGLAGPVDTQYF
TRBV5-4	NA	NA	TRBJ1-1	TGTGCCAGCAGCTTGGCAGGTCATGGCGGCACTGAAGCTTTCTTT	CASSLAGHGGTEAFF
TRBV25-1	once	NA	TRBJ2-3	TGTGCCAGCAGTGAATCCACCCCGACTAGAGCAGATACGCAGTATTTT	CASSESTPTRADTQYF
TRBV5-1	NA	NA	TRBJ1-1	TGCGCCAGCAGCTTGGGTTGGGACACTGAAGCTTTCTTT	CASSLGWDTEAFF
TRBV2	NA	TRBD1	TRBJ1-2	TGTGCCAGCAGGGAGGGGGCGGACTATGGCTACACCTTC	CASREGADYGYTF